One and the same sample provided the 11 T cell receptor beta chains below, sequenced in a study of CD8 T cells in Susac syndrome. With random hexamers, reverse transcription was performed on 0.5 to 1 ug of RNA. TCRdb ran MiXCR on the immunoSEQ multiplex PCR reads and lists one entry per CDR3 protein. The sample lists 210,000 or so distinct CDR3 sequences; 80% to 95% were seen once. The specimen sequenced was CD8+ T cells from PBMCs. These receptors were obtained from a human donor with multiple sclerosis.

V is TRBV6-2 or TRBV6-3 and J is TRBJ2-5, with D tentatively TRBD1 or TRBD2 (6 bases each). Trimming stripped 5 bases from V and 5 bases from J, with 15 bases between. Germline CDR1 and CDR2: MNHEY and SVGEGT. The CDR3 covers 14 residues. In nucleotides, the CDR3 is TGTGCCAGCAGTAAAGGGGGGCTAGCGGAGACCCAGTACTTC. It translates to CASSKGGLAETQYF.

The chain has TRBV30 and TRBJ1-4, with D hard to call. The ends were cut back, 6 bases at V and 7 bases at J, with 6 bases in the middle. CDR1 is GTSNPN, CDR2 SVGIG, per germline (reference sequence). The length of the CDR3 is 10 residues. The CDR3 sequence: CACEGEKLFF. CDR3 in DNA: TGTGCCTGCGAAGGTGAAAAACTGTTTTTT.

The rearrangement joins TRBV4-1 to TRBJ2-7; D may correspond to TRBD1 or TRBD2 (8 bases each). The germline V gene has CDR1 MGHRA and CDR2 YSYEKL. The germline V and J ends were trimmed by 3 bases and 2 bases, with 14 bases remaining between them. The CDR3 loop spans 15 amino acids. The CDR3 is CASSHGGDRPYEQYF. The CDR3 DNA follows: TGCGCCAGCAGCCACGGGGGGGACAGGCCCTACGAGCAGTACTTC.

The V gene is TRBV9, the J gene TRBJ2-2; 8 bases are shared with TRBD2. The germline V gene has CDR1 SGDLS and CDR2 YYNGEE. V was clipped by 3 bases and J by 2 bases; unmatched bases: 9. The CDR3 totals 17 residues. DNA for the CDR3: TGTGCCAGCAGCGACCCAGAGGGGACTAGAAACACCGGGGAGCTGTTTTTT. Amino acid sequence: CASSDPEGTRNTGELFF. The variable domain in full, with the rest retrieved from reference TRBV9 and TRBJ2-2, is DSGVTQTPKHLITATGQRVTLRCSPRSGDLSVYWYQQSLDQGLQFLIQYYNGEERAKGNILERFSAQQFPDLHSELNLSSLELGDSALYFCASSDPEGTRNTGELFFGEGSRLTVL.

The rearrangement links TRBV5-1 to TRBJ2-1; 10 nucleotides align to TRBD2. CDR3 length: 15 amino acids. Germline loops: CDR1 SGHRS, CDR2 YFSETQ. V dropped 4 bases and J dropped 7; count of bases not matched to a gene: 8. In DNA, the CDR3 is TGCGCCAGCAGCCCCACTAGCGGGACGAAGAATGAGCAGTTCTTC. Amino acids: CASSPTSGTKNEQFF.

The rearrangement links TRBV5-4 to TRBJ2-3; D may be TRBD2 (6 bases). Between the trimmed V and J ends, which lost 2 bases and 9 bases, there was a span of 13 bases. This CDR3 has 13 amino acids. Germline V gene lookup returns CDR1 SGHNT and CDR2 YYREEE (reference sequence). CDR3: CASSFGSPGTQYF. CDR3 in DNA: TGTGCCAGCAGCTTCGGGAGTCCAGGGACGCAGTATTTT.

This chain joins TRBV5-6 and TRBJ1-5; weak D call: TRBD1 (6 bases). The CDR3 sequence is 13 residues long. Trimming cost V 3 bases and J 7 bases, with 11 bases left between them. Germline CDR1 and CDR2: SGHDT and YYEEEE. CDR3 nucleotides: TGTGCCAGCAGCTGGGGCAGGGGCCAGCCCCAGCATTTT. This sequence encodes CASSWGRGQPQHF.

The rearrangement joins TRBV30 to TRBJ2-1; D call uncertain. CDR1 is GTSNPN, CDR2 SVGIG, per germline (reference sequence). V lost 1 base and J lost 9, with 7 bases in between. The length of the CDR3 is 11 residues. The CDR3: CAWSAASEQFF. The CDR3 bases are TGTGCCTGGAGTGCCGCAAGTGAGCAGTTCTTC. Supplemented by reference TRBV30 and TRBJ2-1, the full variable domain reads SQTIHQWPATLVQPVGSPLSLECTVEGTSNPNLYWYRQAAGRGLQLLFYSVGIGQISSEVPQNLSASRPQDRQFILSSKKLLLSDSGFYLCAWSAASEQFFGPGTRLTVL.

The chain uses TRBV6-5 and TRBJ2-2; TRBD1 or TRBD2 may be the D gene (5 bases each). The CDR3 has 16 residues. The germline V and J ends were trimmed by 0 bases and 9 bases, with 17 bases remaining between them. The germline V gene encodes CDR1 MNHEY and CDR2 SVGAGI. CDR3 nucleotide sequence: TGTGCCAGCAGTTACTCCTACCCAGGGAGCGGCAGGGAGCTGTTTTTT. Amino acid sequence: CASSYSYPGSGRELFF.

The rearrangement joins TRBV30 to TRBJ1-1; a weak D match, TRBD1 (5 bases). CDR1 is GTSNPN, CDR2 SVGIG, per germline (reference sequence). The CDR3 is made up of 11 amino acids. CDR3 DNA: TGTGCTTCGTCTTGGGACGGTGAAGCTTTCTTT. Encoded protein: CASSWDGEAFF.

The V gene is TRBV11-1, the J gene TRBJ2-5, with D hard to call. V lost 5 bases and J 0 bases, leaving 10 bases between the germline ends. In germline, CDR1 is SGHAT, CDR2 FQDESV (reference sequence). This CDR3 has 14 residues. In DNA, the CDR3 is TGTGCCAGCAGCCACCTAGGGTACCAAGAGACCCAGTACTTC. It specifies CASSHLGYQETQYF.